Shown below are 15 T cell receptor beta chains from a single sample sequenced in a study of cytomegalovirus exposure and HLA in healthy donors. PCR amplification relied on 60 Vbeta primers (plus 13 Jbeta primers). Profiling relied on immunoSEQ multiplex PCR, and the TCRdb table lists in-frame clones only, not all of them. This sample has about 160,000 clones, with roughly 90% found just once. Material for sequencing was PBMCs. The receptors shown here come from a woman younger than 35 in good health and CMV-seronegative.

This clone was seen once. V usage is TRBV9 and J usage is TRBJ2-3, with TRBD2 matching over 8 bases. V lost 0 bases and J lost 6; bases outside the gene matches: 9. This CDR3 comprises 16 residues. The germline gives CDR1 SGDLS, CDR2 YYNGEE. CDR3 in DNA: TGTGCCAGCAGCGTAGGTATAGCGGGGAACCGCGATACGCAGTATTTT. This gives the protein CASSVGIAGNRDTQYF.

The V call is TRBV10-3, the J call TRBJ1-2; D might be TRBD1 (6 bases). The V gene lost 10 bases and the J gene lost 2 bases, with 17 bases spanning the gap. The length of the CDR3 is 14 residues. The V gene's germline CDR1 is ENHRY and CDR2 SYGVKD. CDR3 sequence: CATSRGGGNYGYTF. The CDR3 DNA reads TGTGCCACCTCCAGGGGTGGGGGCAACTATGGCTACACCTTC.

This clone was counted only a few times. The V call is TRBV14, the J call TRBJ1-1, with D unresolved. The CDR3 spans 14 residues. The germline V gene encodes CDR1 SGHDN and CDR2 FVKESK. V shed 1 base and J shed 5 bases, with 11 bases lying between them. CDR3 bases: TGTGCCAGCAGCCAAGCACAGATGAGAACTGAAGCTTTCTTT. Amino acids: CASSQAQMRTEAFF.

The genes are TRBV2 and TRBJ2-1; TRBD2 aligns across 9 bases. Germline V CDR1 and CDR2: SNHLY, FYNNEI. J gave up 2 bases and V 5 bases, and 4 bases lay outside the gene matches. CDR3 length equals 15 residues. As DNA, the CDR3 is TGTGCCAGCAGTCTGCAGCGGGGGGCCTACAATGAGCAGTTCTTC. This gives the protein CASSLQRGAYNEQFF.

Notes on this clone: Its ends do not fully match the called genes, so a read error is possible. The genes are TRBV6-5 and TRBJ1-2; TRBD1 might be the D (6 bases). CDR1 and CDR2 (germline): MNHEY, SVGAGI. This CDR3 is built from 13 residues. Here the CDR3 DNA reads TGTGCCAGCAGCCGAAACCCGACGGGGGGCTACCCCTTC. This codes for CASSRNPTGGYPF.

The rearrangement links TRBV6-5 to TRBJ1-2, with D possibly matching TRBD1 (6 bases). The CDR3 has 15 residues. The V and J ends lost 2 bases and 8 bases respectively, with 18 bases between them. From germline, CDR1 is MNHEY and CDR2 SVGAGI. CDR3 bases: TGTGCCAGCAGTTACGAAGGGGGAACCATAGGCGGCTACACCTTC. Translated, it gives CASSYEGGTIGGYTF.

The chain recombines TRBV2 with TRBJ2-7, with D perhaps TRBD1 (5 bases). Germline V gene data show CDR1 as SNHLY and CDR2 as FYNNEI. This CDR3 is 15 amino acids long. V shed 6 bases and J shed 0 bases, with 15 bases lying between them. CDR3 residues: CASSDYRGSSYEQYF. CDR3 coding DNA: TGTGCCAGCAGCGATTATAGGGGTAGCTCCTACGAGCAGTACTTC.

This chain links TRBV10-3 with TRBJ2-1, with 9 bases that match TRBD2. V was pared by 0 bases and J by 4 bases, with 4 bases of the junction left unmatched. Looked up from germline, CDR1 is ENHRY and CDR2 is SYGVKD. This CDR3 spans 16 amino acids. CDR3 sequence reads: CAISESTSGLYNEQFF. The CDR3 DNA follows: TGTGCCATCAGTGAGTCGACTAGCGGACTGTACAATGAGCAGTTCTTC.

This chain links TRBV19 with TRBJ2-3; D is uncertain. Trimming left V 3 bases short and J 6 bases short, with 4 bases between. This CDR3 has 11 residues. Germline V lookup: CDR1 LNHDA, CDR2 SQIVND (reference sequence). The CDR3 DNA reads TGTGCCAGTAGTATCTCCGATACGCAGTATTTT. Protein product: CASSISDTQYF.

The chain combines TRBV28 with TRBJ1-2; D gene unclear. Germline CDR1 MDHEN, CDR2 SYDVKM. The CDR3 is made up of 13 amino acids. Deletions cut 5 bases from V and 4 bases from J, with 11 bases between. The CDR3 DNA reads TGTGCCAGCAGTGTCGGGATCGCCTATGGCTACACCTTC. Translation: CASSVGIAYGYTF.

This chain uses TRBV5-1 with TRBJ1-3, with D possibly matching TRBD1 (5 bases). The ends were cut back, 4 bases at V and 0 bases at J, with 14 bases in the middle. The CDR3 extends over 16 amino acids. Germline assignment: CDR1 SGHRS and CDR2 YFSETQ. In DNA, the CDR3 is TGCGCCAGCAGCCCCGGGGGGGGTTTCTCTGGAAACACCATATATTTT. It yields the protein CASSPGGGFSGNTIYF. The whole variable domain, remainder taken from reference TRBV5-1 and TRBJ1-3, is KAGVTQTPRYLIKTRGQQVTLSCSPISGHRSVSWYQQTPGQGLQFLFEYFSETQRNKGNFPGRFSGRQFSNSRSEMNVSTLELGDSALYLCASSPGGGFSGNTIYFGEGSWLTVV.

The chain carries TRBV19 and TRBJ1-2; a possible D gene is TRBD1 (6 bases). The V end lost 4 bases, the J end lost 8 bases, and 17 bases lay between the germline ends. The CDR3 runs 14 residues. Germline assignment: CDR1 LNHDA and CDR2 SQIVND (reference sequence). The CDR3 DNA sequence: TGTGCCAGTAGTACGGGAGGGGGGTCGATCGGCTACACCTTC. Its protein is CASSTGGGSIGYTF.

The J gene is TRBJ1-1, the V gene TRBV6-5; D might be TRBD1 (5 bases). The CDR3 spans 16 residues. V was clipped by 4 bases and J by 4 bases, with 19 bases between them. Germline assignment: CDR1 MNHEY and CDR2 SVGAGI. CDR3 sequence reads: CASSLGDTSLGTEAFF. In DNA, the CDR3 is TGTGCCAGCAGTTTAGGGGATACTTCTTTAGGCACTGAAGCTTTCTTT.

The chain uses TRBV28 and TRBJ1-5; no reliable D call. The CDR3 spans 14 residues. Germline V gene lookup returns CDR1 MDHEN and CDR2 SYDVKM. The ends were cut back, 6 bases at V and 2 bases at J, with 11 bases in the middle. The CDR3 sequence is CASRPLGGNQPQHF. The CDR3 DNA is TGTGCCAGCAGACCCCTCGGAGGCAATCAGCCCCAGCATTTT. Filled out from reference TRBV28 and TRBJ1-5, the complete variable domain reads DVKVTQSSRYLVKRTGEKVFLECVQDMDHENMFWYRQDPGLGLRLIYFSYDVKMKEKGDIPEGYSVSREKKERFSLILESASTNQTSMYLCASRPLGGNQPQHFGDGTRLSIL.

V gene TRBV19 combines with J gene TRBJ2-7; 8 bases are a match to TRBD2. This CDR3 contains 14 residues. Per the germline V gene, CDR1 is LNHDA and CDR2 is SQIVND (reference sequence). The V gene end was trimmed by 6 bases and the J gene end by 0 bases; junction bases not matched to a gene: 4. CDR3 DNA: TGTGCCAGTAGCGTAGCGGGGAGCTCCTACGAGCAGTACTTC. Its translation is CASSVAGSSYEQYF.